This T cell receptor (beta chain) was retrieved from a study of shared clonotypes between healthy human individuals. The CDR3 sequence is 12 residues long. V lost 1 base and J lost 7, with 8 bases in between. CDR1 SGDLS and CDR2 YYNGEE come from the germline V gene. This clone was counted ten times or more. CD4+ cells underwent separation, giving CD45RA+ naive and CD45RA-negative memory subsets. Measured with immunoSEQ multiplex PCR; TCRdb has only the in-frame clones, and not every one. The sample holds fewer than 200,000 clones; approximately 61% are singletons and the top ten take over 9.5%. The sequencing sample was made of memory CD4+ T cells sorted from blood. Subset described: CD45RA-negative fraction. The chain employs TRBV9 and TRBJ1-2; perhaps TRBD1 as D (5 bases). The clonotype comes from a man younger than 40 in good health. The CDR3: CASSVMGVGYTF. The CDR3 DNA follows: TGTGCCAGCAGCGTAATGGGGGTTGGCTACACCTTC. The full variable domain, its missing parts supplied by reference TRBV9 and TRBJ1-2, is DSGVTQTPKHLITATGQRVTLRCSPRSGDLSVYWYQQSLDQGLQFLIQYYNGEERAKGNILERFSAQQFPDLHSELNLSSLELGDSALYFCASSVMGVGYTFGSGTRLTVV.